These 25 T cell receptor beta chains originate from one sample sequenced in a study of OX40 agonist ivuxolimab in advanced cancers. Some clones are missing from TCRdb's copy, which holds only in-frame ones; the method was immunoSEQ multiplex PCR. Altogether about 88,000 clones are present, 85% being singletons, with the ten largest covering about 0.2%. The input for sequencing was CD4+ or CD8+ T cells sorted from blood, taken in a trial of the OX40 agonist ivuxolimab. The receptors here all came from an adult with an advanced solid tumor such as melanoma, head and neck, liver or kidney cancer.

The genes are TRBV5-1 and TRBJ2-7, with TRBD1 matching 11 bases. The CDR3 is made up of 19 amino acids. V lost 4 bases to trimming and J lost 5 bases; unmatched junction nucleotides: 20. The germline CDR1 and CDR2 sequences are SGHRS and YFSETQ. In DNA form, the CDR3 reads TGCGCCAGCAGCCGCGCCGGGACAGGGGGGGGTACCCGTAGCGACGAGCAGTACTTC. As protein: CASSRAGTGGGTRSDEQYF.

V and J are TRBV6-5 and TRBJ1-6; TRBD1 agrees at 8 bases. There are 15 residues in the CDR3. The V segment lost 7 bases and the J segment 8 bases; nucleotides outside the gene matches: 10. Germline V lookup: CDR1 MNHEY, CDR2 SVGAGI. CDR3 region: CASTTDRDRYSPLHF. As DNA, the CDR3 is TGTGCCAGCACCACGGACCGGGACAGGTATTCACCCCTCCACTTT.

The chain links TRBV7-8 to TRBJ2-1; D is possibly TRBD1 (7 bases). Trimming took 2 bases from V and 7 from J, leaving 12 bases between them. This CDR3 region has 14 residues. Germline V gives CDR1 SGHVS, CDR2 FQNEAQ. Here the CDR3 DNA reads TGTGCCAGCAGCTTATCGACAGGGAGGAATGAGCAGTTCTTC. It yields the protein CASSLSTGRNEQFF.

This chain connects TRBV10-1 to TRBJ1-2, with a tentative D call TRBD1 (5 bases). The CDR3 runs to 13 residues. Germline CDR1 WNHNN, CDR2 SYGVQD (reference sequence). Trimming pared 5 bases from V and 5 bases from J, leaving 12 bases between. DNA for the CDR3: TGCGCCAGCAGTAAAGACAGAGAATATGGCTACACCTTC. It specifies CASSKDREYGYTF.

This clone showed up just a few times. The rearrangement uses TRBV5-4 and TRBJ2-6; maybe TRBD1 (5 bases). The CDR3 covers 15 residues. Trimming took 4 bases from V and 1 from J, leaving 9 bases between them. The germline V gene has CDR1 SGHNT and CDR2 YYREEE (reference sequence). The CDR3 here is CASSQGGSGANVLTF. The CDR3 coding sequence is TGTGCCAGCAGCCAGGGCGGATCTGGGGCCAACGTCCTGACTTTC.

V gene TRBV19 combines with J gene TRBJ2-7; 9 nucleotides agree with TRBD1. Per the germline V gene, CDR1 is LNHDA and CDR2 is SQIVND (reference sequence). The CDR3 is 18 residues long. Trimming cost V 2 bases and J 3 bases; bases outside gene matches: 14. The CDR3 loop reads CASSIRGIGTGPVYEQYF. CDR3 nucleotides: TGTGCCAGTAGTATAAGGGGGATCGGGACAGGGCCCGTCTACGAGCAGTACTTC.

This chain links TRBV15 with TRBJ1-4; 7 nucleotides align to TRBD1. The CDR3 totals 15 residues. The junction had 5 bases not matched to a gene; V was cut back by 0 bases and J by 7 bases. Germline CDR1 LNHNV, CDR2 YYDKDF (reference sequence). This chain's CDR3 is CATSRDEGAVEKLFF. CDR3 in DNA: TGTGCCACCAGCAGAGATGAGGGGGCTGTTGAAAAACTGTTTTTT.

The chain uses TRBV4-1 and TRBJ2-2; D gene unclear. Trimming pared 4 bases from V and 5 bases from J, leaving 17 bases between. The CDR3 is 16 amino acids. CDR1 is MGHRA and CDR2 is YSYEKL in the germline V gene. The CDR3 reads CASSPTPYRATGELFF. CDR3 sequence (DNA): TGCGCCAGCAGCCCCACCCCATATCGTGCAACCGGGGAGCTGTTTTTT.

The rearrangement uses TRBV5-1 and TRBJ1-2, with D hard to call. CDR1 is SGHRS and CDR2 is YFSETQ in the germline V gene. The CDR3 sequence is 17 residues long. Trimming removed 0 bases from V and 1 base from J, with 16 bases in between. This CDR3 reads CASSLGSGGPSNYGYTF. CDR3 DNA sequence: TGCGCCAGCAGCTTGGGATCTGGTGGACCCAGTAACTATGGCTACACCTTC.

The chain joins TRBV1 to TRBJ2-1; the D call of TRBD2 is as the table states it, not checked on the DNA. TRBV1 is a documented pseudogene. This CDR3 is built from 15 residues. The CDR3 DNA follows: TGCACCAGCAGCCTGATAGACTGCCGCGGGAGGAAGCAGTTCTTC. Translating it yields CTSSLIDCRGRKQFF.

This chain uses TRBV2 with TRBJ1-2; 8 nucleotides agree with TRBD1. The CDR3 extends over 14 amino acids. The V gene end was trimmed by 4 bases and the J gene end by 7 bases; junction bases not matched to a gene: 8. Germline CDR1 and CDR2: SNHLY and FYNNEI. CDR3 coding DNA: TGTGCCAGCAGTGGCGACAGGGGAGCGGGTGGCTACACCTTC. It codes for CASSGDRGAGGYTF.

The rearrangement links TRBV7-8 to TRBJ1-1, with D perhaps TRBD1 (5 bases). The V end was cut by 2 bases, the J end by 7 bases, with 11 bases between. This CDR3 is built from 13 residues. From germline, CDR1 is SGHVS and CDR2 FQNEAQ. The CDR3 loop is CASSLKMGGEAFF. CDR3 bases: TGTGCCAGCAGCTTAAAGATGGGGGGTGAAGCTTTCTTT.

This rearrangement joins TRBV10-3 to TRBJ1-2; 7 bases are shared with TRBD1. The V segment lost 10 bases and the J segment 4 bases; nucleotides outside the gene matches: 6. Germline values: CDR1 ENHRY, CDR2 SYGVKD. This CDR3 spans 12 amino acids. CDR3 DNA sequence: TGTGCCAGTGGACAGGATGCCTATGGCTACACCTTC. Amino acids: CASGQDAYGYTF.

This clone was seen only once. The chain carries TRBV28 and TRBJ2-1; 7 positions match TRBD2. The germline CDR1 and CDR2 sequences are MDHEN and SYDVKM. The length of the CDR3 is 13 residues. V dropped 8 bases and J dropped 3; count of bases not matched to a gene: 4. CDR3 sequence: CASEAGRYNEQFF. The CDR3 DNA reads as TGTGCCAGCGAAGCGGGGCGCTACAATGAGCAGTTCTTC.

CDR3 in amino acids: CASSMGLTDTQYF. CDR3 coding DNA: TGTGCCAGTAGTATGGGACTCACAGATACGCAGTATTTT. This chain links TRBV19 with TRBJ2-3, with a possible D match to TRBD2 (6 bases). CDR3 length: 13 residues. V dropped 3 bases and J dropped 2 bases, with 6 bases sitting between them. From germline, CDR1 is LNHDA and CDR2 SQIVND (reference sequence).

This chain uses TRBV18 with TRBJ2-6; a weak D match, TRBD2 (6 bases). With 8 bases removed from V and 0 bases from J, the gap between germline ends came to 20 bases. This CDR3 has 18 residues. CDR1 is KGHSH and CDR2 is LQKENI in the germline V gene. The CDR3 bases are TGTGCCAGCATGCCTCTCGGCGGGAACAGCTCTGGGGCCAACGTCCTGACTTTC. Residues: CASMPLGGNSSGANVLTF.

The J gene is TRBJ1-1, the V gene TRBV5-1; 9 positions match TRBD1. The CDR3 runs 15 residues. The germline V gene encodes CDR1 SGHRS and CDR2 YFSETQ. V lost 2 bases, J lost 0 bases, and 2 bases stayed unmatched. Here the CDR3 DNA reads TGCGCCAGCAGCTTACAGGGGGCAGTGAACACTGAAGCTTTCTTT. Protein sequence: CASSLQGAVNTEAFF.

The chain couples TRBV11-2 to TRBJ1-1; 7 bases are shared with TRBD1. Per germline, CDR1 SGHAT and CDR2 FQNNGV. The CDR3 is made up of 16 amino acids. V shed 1 base, J shed 2 bases, and the junction held 7 bases outside the gene matches. The CDR3: CASSLARDRRNTEAFF. The CDR3 bases are TGTGCCAGCAGCTTAGCTCGGGACAGAAGAAACACTGAAGCTTTCTTT.

J is TRBJ2-7 and V is TRBV7-9; 7 positions agree with TRBD1. The V segment lost 3 bases and the J segment 1 base; nucleotides outside the gene matches: 15. This CDR3 has 18 amino acids. Germline assignment: CDR1 SEHNR and CDR2 FQNEAQ (reference sequence). CDR3 sequence (DNA): TGTGCCAGCAGCTTCCCTTGGGACAGCATATCAACGTCCTACGAGCAGTACTTC. Translated, it gives CASSFPWDSISTSYEQYF.

This clone was detected once. The chain employs TRBV28 and TRBJ2-5; no definite D call. The J call may be incorrect, as the DNA end agrees better with TRBJ2-7. The CDR3 sequence is 15 residues long. Germline values: CDR1 MDHEN, CDR2 SYDVKM. CDR3 coding DNA: TGTGCCAGCAGTTTGGCTTTAGACTCAATATACGAGCAGTACTTC. This translates into CASSLALDSIYEQYF.

The rearrangement links TRBV5-1 to TRBJ2-1, with 10 bases matching TRBD2. Germline trimming cut 7 bases from V and 8 bases from J; bases unmatched to any gene: 9. Germline V gene data show CDR1 as SGHRS and CDR2 as YFSETQ. The CDR3 is made up of 14 amino acids. The CDR3 region is CASVKREGTDEQFF. DNA for the CDR3: TGCGCCAGCGTCAAGCGGGAGGGGACCGATGAGCAGTTCTTC.

The V and J genes are TRBV27 and TRBJ1-6; TRBD1 is a possible D gene (6 bases). Trimming took off 3 bases at V and 3 bases at J, with 15 bases between the two ends. Germline V gives CDR1 MNHEY, CDR2 SMNVEV (reference sequence). The CDR3 is 17 amino acids. CDR3 nucleotides: TGTGCCAGCAGTTTCTTCTCAGGACAGAGCTATAATTCACCCCTCCACTTT. As protein: CASSFFSGQSYNSPLHF.

The chain uses TRBV7-3 and TRBJ2-1; 7 bases are shared with TRBD1. The CDR3 sequence is 14 residues long. The V gene's germline CDR1 is SGHTA and CDR2 FQGTGA. Trimming at V came to 6 bases and at J to 6 bases, leaving 8 bases not matched to a gene. The CDR3 loop reads CASRSRQGSNEQFF. The DNA of the CDR3 is TGTGCCAGCAGATCAAGACAGGGATCCAATGAGCAGTTCTTC. The whole variable domain, remainder taken from reference TRBV7-3 and TRBJ2-1, is GAGVSQTPSNKVTEKGKYVELRCDPISGHTALYWYRQSLGQGPEFLIYFQGTGAADDSGLPNDRFFAVRPEGSVSTLKIQRTERGDSAVYLCASRSRQGSNEQFFGPGTRLTVL.

The V and J genes are TRBV10-1 and TRBJ1-1; D ambiguous. Germline assignment: CDR1 WNHNN and CDR2 SYGVQD (reference sequence). Trimming removed 3 bases from V and 1 base from J, with 9 bases in between. The CDR3 contains 14 residues. The DNA of the CDR3 is TGCGCCAGCAGTGATGGTCCACCGAACACTGAAGCTTTCTTT. This codes for CASSDGPPNTEAFF.

J is TRBJ2-2 and V is TRBV7-2; D not resolved. Germline V gene data show CDR1 as SGHTA and CDR2 as FQGNSA. V lost 1 base and J lost 4, with 1 base in between. The CDR3 covers 12 residues. The CDR3: CASSLGTGELFF. CDR3 DNA sequence: TGTGCCAGCAGCTTAGGCACCGGGGAGCTGTTTTTT.